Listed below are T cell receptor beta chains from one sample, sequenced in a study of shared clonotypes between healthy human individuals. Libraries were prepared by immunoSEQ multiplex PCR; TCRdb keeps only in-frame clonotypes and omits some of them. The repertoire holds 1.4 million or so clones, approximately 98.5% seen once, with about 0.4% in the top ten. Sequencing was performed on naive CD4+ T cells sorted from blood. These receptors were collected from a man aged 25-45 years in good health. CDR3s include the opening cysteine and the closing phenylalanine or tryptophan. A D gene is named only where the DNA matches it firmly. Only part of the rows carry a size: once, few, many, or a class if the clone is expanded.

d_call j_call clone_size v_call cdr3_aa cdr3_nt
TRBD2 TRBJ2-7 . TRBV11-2 CASSVIPGLAGGHYEQYF TGTGCCAGCAGCGTTATCCCGGGACTAGCGGGAGGCCACTACGAGCAGTACTTC
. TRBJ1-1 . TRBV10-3 CAISELASQEAFF TGTGCCATCAGTGAGCTAGCCTCTCAGGAAGCTTTCTTT
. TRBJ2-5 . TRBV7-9 CASSLSHVGGSQETQYF TGTGCCAGCAGCTTAAGTCATGTTGGAGGGTCCCAAGAGACCCAGTACTTC
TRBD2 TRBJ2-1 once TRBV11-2 CASSRTSGIVSYNEQFF TGTGCCAGCAGCCGGACTAGCGGGATAGTCTCCTACAATGAGCAGTTCTTC
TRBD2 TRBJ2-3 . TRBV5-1 CASSLVLAGVGTDTQYF TGCGCCAGCAGCTTGGTCCTAGCGGGAGTAGGTACAGATACGCAGTATTTT
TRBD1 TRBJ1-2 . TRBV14 CASSPFRGQNGYTF TGTGCCAGCAGCCCCTTCAGGGGGCAAAATGGCTACACCTTC
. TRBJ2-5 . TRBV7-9 CASQLFSGKETQYF TGTGCCAGCCAACTCTTTAGCGGAAAAGAGACCCAGTACTTC
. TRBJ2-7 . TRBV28 CASRTTGGSYEQYF TGTGCCAGCAGGACGACAGGAGGGAGCTACGAGCAGTACTTC
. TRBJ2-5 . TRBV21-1 CASSMGIPGLAGAGEQETQYF TGTGCCAGCAGCATGGGCATACCGGGACTAGCGGGGGCCGGGGAACAAGAGACCCAGTACTTC
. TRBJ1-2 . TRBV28 CASSFGGNYGYTF TGTGCCAGCAGTTTTGGGGGGAACTATGGCTACACCTTC
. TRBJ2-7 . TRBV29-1 CSVAGETYEQYF TGCAGCGTTGCAGGGGAAACCTACGAGCAGTACTTC
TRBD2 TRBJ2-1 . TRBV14 CASRLAGGPLNEQFF TGTGCCAGCAGACTAGCGGGAGGGCCTCTCAATGAGCAGTTCTTC
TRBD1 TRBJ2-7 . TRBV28 CASSPGQGGSEQYF TGTGCCAGCAGTCCGGGACAGGGCGGGAGCGAGCAGTACTTC
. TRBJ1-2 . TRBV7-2 CASSLAKYYGYTF TGTGCCAGCAGCTTAGCCAAATATTATGGCTACACCTTC